A single sample gave rise to the 5 T cell receptor beta chains below, sequenced in a study of vaccination effects on CD4 cells after COVID-19. Method: immunoSEQ multiplex PCR; TCRdb's copy keeps in-frame clones and lacks some. In the table there are approximately 68,000 clones, 60% to 85% of which are singletons. Antigen-specific CD4+ T cells were expanded with viral peptide pools in the ViraFEST assay before sequencing. CD4+ T cells were isolated after roughly nine days of culture. None of the vaccinated had previously contracted SARS-CoV-2, and their nucleocapsid antibodies tested negative. Their target antigens are unknown. Sample: CD4+ T cells from PBMCs cultured with SARS-CoV-2 spike peptides, taken before COVID-19 vaccination. The receptor set was obtained from a human donor who received a COVID-19 vaccine.

This clone was counted only a few times. The CDR3 loop is CASSPQLGRLSNYGYTF. The CDR3 DNA is TGTGCCAGCAGCCCGCAATTGGGGCGCCTATCTAACTATGGCTACACCTTC. The J gene is TRBJ1-2, the V gene TRBV3-1 (or the pseudogene TRBV3-2), with a weak D call TRBD1 (5 bases). Germline V CDR1 and CDR2: LGHDT, YNNKEL (reference sequence). This CDR3 has 17 residues. The ends were cut back, 4 bases at V and 0 bases at J, with 18 bases in the middle.

In regard to this clone: The sample contains more than one DNA sequence encoding this CDR3. This sequence joins TRBV6-5 and TRBJ2-5, with D possibly TRBD1 on 5 matching bases. The length of the CDR3 is 12 residues. Trimming removed 2 bases at V and 5 bases at J, with 6 bases between. The germline gives CDR1 MNHEY, CDR2 SVGAGI. CDR3 DNA: TGTGCCAGCAGTTACGCAGGGGAGACCCAGTACTTC. As protein: CASSYAGETQYF.

V usage is TRBV4-2 and J usage is TRBJ1-2, with D possibly being TRBD1 (6 bases). This CDR3 comprises 16 residues. CDR1 and CDR2 from the germline V gene are LGHNA and YNFKEQ. V was cut by 2 bases and J by 1 base, with 14 bases left in between. The CDR3 sequence: CASSQLTGQHNYGYTF. Here the CDR3 DNA reads TGTGCCAGCAGCCAACTTACAGGACAGCATAACTATGGCTACACCTTC.

The chain couples TRBV7-9 to TRBJ1-6; D possibly corresponds to TRBD1 (6 bases). Germline V gene data show CDR1 as SEHNR and CDR2 as FQNEAQ (reference sequence). The CDR3 spans 16 residues. V was clipped by 1 base and J by 7 bases, with 14 bases between them. The CDR3 DNA sequence: TGTGCCAGCAGCTTAGGTATCGGGGGGCAAAATTCACCCCTCCACTTT. Its protein product is CASSLGIGGQNSPLHF.

The chain recombines TRBV6-1 with TRBJ2-7; 7 nucleotides agree with TRBD2. The CDR3 consists of 16 residues. Germline V gene data show CDR1 as MNHNS and CDR2 as SASEGT. With V trimmed by 0 bases and J by 2 bases, 7 bases remained unmatched. As DNA, the CDR3 is TGTGCCAGCAGTGAAGCGCGGGGGAGGGCCGCCTACGAGCAGTACGTC. It specifies CASSEARGRAAYEQYV.